This T cell receptor beta chain was profiled in a study of vaccination effects on CD4 cells after COVID-19. Produced via immunoSEQ multiplex PCR; TCRdb's table is partial and in-frame only. The table has about 40,000 clones, approximately 73% seen once. Peptide-pool stimulation followed by sequencing identified expanded antigen-specific CD4+ clonotypes in the ViraFEST assay. Cultured cells yielded isolated CD4+ T cells after approximately nine days. A positive SARS-CoV-2 PCR test fell between March and December 2020. About this clone itself: As yet, its antigen is unknown.

There are 16 residues in the CDR3. V was shortened by 5 bases and J by 4 bases, with 15 bases between the two germline ends. From germline, CDR1 is LNHNV and CDR2 YYDKDF (reference sequence). The origin of this receptor is a human donor who had a prior SARS-CoV-2 infection. This chain uses TRBV15 with TRBJ2-6, with D unclear. Sample: CD4+ T cells from PBMCs cultured with a peptide pool, taken before COVID-19 vaccination. CDR3 nucleotide sequence: TGTGCCACCAGCTATAGTCCGGATGCCGGGGCCAACGTCCTGACTTTC. Protein product: CATSYSPDAGANVLTF. Complete variable domain (other parts from reference TRBV15 and TRBJ2-6): DAMVIQNPRYQVTQFGKPVTLSCSQTLNHNVMYWYQQKSSQAPKLLFHYYDKDFNNEADTPDNFQSRRPNTSFCFLDIRSPGLGDTAMYLCATSYSPDAGANVLTFGAGSRLTVL.